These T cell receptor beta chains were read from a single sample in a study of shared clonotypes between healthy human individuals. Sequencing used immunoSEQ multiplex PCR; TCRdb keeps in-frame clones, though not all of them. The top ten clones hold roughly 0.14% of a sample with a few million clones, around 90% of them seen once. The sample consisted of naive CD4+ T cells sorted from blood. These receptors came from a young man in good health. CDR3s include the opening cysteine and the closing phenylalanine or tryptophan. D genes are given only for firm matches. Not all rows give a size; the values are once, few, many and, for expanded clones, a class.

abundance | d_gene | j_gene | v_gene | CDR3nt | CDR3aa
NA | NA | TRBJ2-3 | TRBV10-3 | TGTGCCATCAGAAACGAACCGGGGGCCCATAGCACAGATACGCAGTATTTT | CAIRNEPGAHSTDTQYF
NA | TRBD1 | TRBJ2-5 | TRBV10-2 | TGCGCCAGCAGTGGACAGGGGGCCGGAGAGACCCAGTACTTC | CASSGQGAGETQYF
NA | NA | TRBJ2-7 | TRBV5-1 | TGCGCCAGCAGCCCCAGAGCGGGTGGACACGAGCAGTACTTC | CASSPRAGGHEQYF
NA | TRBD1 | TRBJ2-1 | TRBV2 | TGTGCCAGCAGTTCCGGGACAGGGGCTCTAGGTGAGCAGTTCTTC | CASSSGTGALGEQFF
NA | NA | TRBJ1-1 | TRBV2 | TGTGCCAGCAGTGTCCAGGGGTCGAACACTGAAGCTTTCTTT | CASSVQGSNTEAFF
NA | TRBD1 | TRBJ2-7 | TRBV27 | TGTGCCAGCAGAGCCTACGGGACAGGGGGAGGCGAGCAGTACTTC | CASRAYGTGGGEQYF
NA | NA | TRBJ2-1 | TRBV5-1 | TGCGCCAGCAGCAGCCAGGGGGGCAATGAGCAGTTCTTC | CASSSQGGNEQFF
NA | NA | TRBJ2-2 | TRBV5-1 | TGCGCCAGCAGCTTAGGGGGACTACCGAACACCGGGGAGCTGTTTTTT | CASSLGGLPNTGELFF
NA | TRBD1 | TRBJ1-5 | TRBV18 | TGTGCCAGCTCACCCTCAGGGGGCAGTCAGCCCCAGCATTTT | CASSPSGGSQPQHF
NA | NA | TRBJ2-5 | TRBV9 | TGTGCCAGCAGCGTAGGGGTCGGGCAGACCCAGTACTTC | CASSVGVGQTQYF
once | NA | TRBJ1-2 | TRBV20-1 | TGCAGCGCCGGGAAGGACTATGGCTACACCTTC | CSAGKDYGYTF
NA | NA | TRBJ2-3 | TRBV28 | TGTGCCAGCATCGACAGGACATTCACAGATACGCAGTATTTT | CASIDRTFTDTQYF
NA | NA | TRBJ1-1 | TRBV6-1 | TGTGCCAGCATCTCAGGGTGGCCCGAAAATGAAGCTTTCTTT | CASISGWPENEAFF
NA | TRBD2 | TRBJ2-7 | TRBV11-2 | TGTGCCAGCAGCCTGCGGGGGATCTACGAGCAGTACTTC | CASSLRGIYEQYF
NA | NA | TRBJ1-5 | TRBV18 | TGTGCCACCTCCAAAGGTGGACCCAATCAGCCCCAGCATTTT | CATSKGGPNQPQHF
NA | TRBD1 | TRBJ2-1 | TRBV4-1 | TGCGCCAGCAGCCAAGATGCAGGACAGGGGCGCAATGAGCAGTTCTTC | CASSQDAGQGRNEQFF
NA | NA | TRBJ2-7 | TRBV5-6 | TGTGCCAGCACCTTACCTCCGGGACACTCCGCGGAGGAGCAGTACTTC | CASTLPPGHSAEEQYF
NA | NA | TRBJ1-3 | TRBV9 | TGTGCCAGCAGCGTAGACTCTGGAAACACCATATATTTT | CASSVDSGNTIYF
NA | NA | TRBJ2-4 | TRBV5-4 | TGTGCCAGCAGCTTGAGGGGGGCCAAGGAGTACTTC | CASSLRGAKEYF
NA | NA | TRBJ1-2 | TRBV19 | TGTGCCACTACTTTTCAAGGCATCGGTGGCTACACCTTC | CATTFQGIGGYTF
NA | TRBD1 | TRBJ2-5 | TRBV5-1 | TGCGCCAGCAGGATGCAGGGGGCGATCTGGGAGACCCAGTACTTC | CASRMQGAIWETQYF
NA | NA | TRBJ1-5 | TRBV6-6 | TGTGCCAGCAGTAGGACAGCCAGCAATCAGCCCCAGCATTTT | CASSRTASNQPQHF
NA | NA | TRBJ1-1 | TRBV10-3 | TGTGCCATCAGTGAGTCGGAAGGTCCGGCTTTCTTT | CAISESEGPAFF
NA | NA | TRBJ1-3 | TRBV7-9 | TGTGCCAGCAGCTTGCTGGTGGATGGAAACACCATATATTTT | CASSLLVDGNTIYF
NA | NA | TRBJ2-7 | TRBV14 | TGTGCCAGCAGCCAGGGGGGAGAGCAGTACTTC | CASSQGGEQYF
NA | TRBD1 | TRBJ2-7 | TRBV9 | TGTGCCAGCAGCGCGAGAGAGGGGGCTACTCACGAGCAGTACTTC | CASSAREGATHEQYF
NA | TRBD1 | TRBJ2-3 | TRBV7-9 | TGTGCCAGCAGCTTGTGGACAGGGAGTAGCACAGATACGCAGTATTTT | CASSLWTGSSTDTQYF
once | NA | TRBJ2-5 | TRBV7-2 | TGTGCCAGCAGGTTAGCGGCCCAAGAGACCCAGTACTTC | CASRLAAQETQYF
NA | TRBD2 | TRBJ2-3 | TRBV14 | TGTGCCAGCAGCCACAGGGGACTAGCAGCAGATACGCAGTATTTT | CASSHRGLAADTQYF
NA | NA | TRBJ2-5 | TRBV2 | TGTGCCAGCGCAGGGATACAAGAGACCCAGTACTTC | CASAGIQETQYF
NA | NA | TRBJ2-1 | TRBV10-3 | TGTGCCATCAGTGAAGGGCAGGAGCAGTTCTTC | CAISEGQEQFF
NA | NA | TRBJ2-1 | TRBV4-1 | TGCGCCAGCAGCCAAGATTTTGCAGGGCGGAATGAGCAGTTCTTC | CASSQDFAGRNEQFF
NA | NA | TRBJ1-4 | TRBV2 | TGTGCCAGCTCCAAAGAAACTGCTAATGAAAAACTGTTTTTT | CASSKETANEKLFF
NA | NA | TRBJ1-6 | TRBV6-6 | TGTGCCAGCCTTGAAGAAGGGTCTAATTCACCCCTCCACTTT | CASLEEGSNSPLHF
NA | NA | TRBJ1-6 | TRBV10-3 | TGTGCCATCAGTGAATCTGGCGGGGTGAGTGATTCACCCCTCCACTTT | CAISESGGVSDSPLHF